The 30 T cell receptor beta chains below all came from one sample that was sequenced in a study of PD-L1 blockade in urothelial cancer. Time point given: peripheral blood 6 weeks after treatment start. The assay was immunoSEQ multiplex PCR, and TCRdb's table has in-frame clones only and misses some. The sample yields 95,000 to 150,000 clones, more than 70% seen once. The material was PBMCs, obtained around atezolizumab (anti-PD-L1) treatment. The receptors were gathered from a man aged 45 to 65 with urothelial cancer.

V is TRBV18 and J is TRBJ1-1; D unresolved. Deletions cut 4 bases from V and 1 base from J, with 10 bases between. CDR3 length equals 14 residues. Germline V gene data show CDR1 as KGHSH and CDR2 as LQKENI. This CDR3 reads CASSLGRRNTEAFF. In nucleotides, the CDR3 is TGTGCCAGCTCACTAGGAAGGAGGAACACTGAAGCTTTCTTT.

Only a few counts were recorded for this clone. The chain recombines TRBV11-2 with TRBJ2-4, with D maybe TRBD1 (6 bases). V shed 5 bases and J shed 3 bases, with 20 bases lying between them. Germline V CDR1 and CDR2: SGHAT, FQNNGV. The CDR3 runs 17 residues. This CDR3 reads CASSPYGNRVGKNIQYF. The CDR3, as DNA: TGTGCCAGCAGCCCCTATGGTAACAGGGTGGGCAAAAACATTCAGTACTTC.

This chain links TRBV18 with TRBJ1-1, with D maybe TRBD1 (6 bases). This CDR3 comprises 15 residues. Per the germline V gene, CDR1 is KGHSH and CDR2 is LQKENI. The V and J ends lost 3 bases and 5 bases respectively, with 16 bases between them. CDR3 sequence reads: CASSPKRERGTEAFF. CDR3 nucleotides: TGTGCCAGCTCACCGAAACGGGAAAGGGGGACTGAAGCTTTCTTT.

This clone was found many times. In the same sample, other DNA sequences code for this CDR3. The rearrangement uses TRBV5-1 and TRBJ2-7, with 8 bases matching TRBD2. V dropped 0 bases and J dropped 3; count of bases not matched to a gene: 2. CDR3 length: 14 residues. The germline gives CDR1 SGHRS, CDR2 YFSETQ. The CDR3 DNA follows: TGCGCCAGCAGCTTGGGAGCGGGAGTCTACGAGCAGTACTTC. Protein product: CASSLGAGVYEQYF. Drawing the rest from reference TRBV5-1 and TRBJ2-7, the complete variable domain is KAGVTQTPRYLIKTRGQQVTLSCSPISGHRSVSWYQQTPGQGLQFLFEYFSETQRNKGNFPGRFSGRQFSNSRSEMNVSTLELGDSALYLCASSLGAGVYEQYFGPGTRLTVT.

About this clone itself: This CDR3 is also generated by other DNA sequences in the sample. V usage is TRBV5-1 and J usage is TRBJ1-5, with 7 bases that match TRBD1. The CDR3 loop spans 14 amino acids. Trimming cost V 2 bases and J 3 bases; bases outside gene matches: 2. Germline V CDR1 and CDR2: SGHRS, YFSETQ. CDR3 sequence: CASSLGGANQPQHF. The CDR3 DNA is TGCGCCAGCAGCTTAGGGGGCGCCAATCAGCCCCAGCATTTT.

V gene TRBV18 combines with J gene TRBJ1-2; D is undetermined. There are 14 residues in the CDR3. V gave up 2 bases and J gave up 2 bases, with 9 bases separating them. Germline V CDR1 and CDR2: KGHSH, LQKENI. The CDR3 DNA reads TGTGCCAGCTCACCATCCCAGAACAACTATGGCTACACCTTC. Protein: CASSPSQNNYGYTF.

V gene TRBV4-1 combines with J gene TRBJ2-7; TRBD1 is a possible D gene (5 bases). Germline V gene lookup returns CDR1 MGHRA and CDR2 YSYEKL. This CDR3 comprises 14 residues. Trimming left V 3 bases short and J 0 bases short, with 9 bases between. CDR3 nucleotides: TGCGCCAGCAGCCAGACAGCCTACTCCTACGAGCAGTACTTC. Amino acids: CASSQTAYSYEQYF.

This chain joins TRBV6-1 and TRBJ2-2, with TRBD2 identical over 9 bases. Germline CDR1 and CDR2: MNHNS and SASEGT. V lost 1 base to trimming and J lost 7 bases; unmatched junction nucleotides: 4. The CDR3 is 15 residues long. The CDR3 here is CASSEVVTSGGELFF. Written as DNA, the CDR3 is TGTGCCAGCAGTGAAGTTGTGACTAGCGGCGGGGAGCTGTTTTTT.

The chain has TRBV7-9 and TRBJ2-5, with D perhaps matching TRBD2 (5 bases). The CDR3 covers 15 residues. Trimming pared 1 base from V and 4 bases from J, leaving 13 bases between. From germline, CDR1 is SEHNR and CDR2 FQNEAQ (reference sequence). As DNA, the CDR3 is TGTGCCAGCAGCTTAGGGACTGAGGGTGGAGAGACCCAGTACTTC. Translated: CASSLGTEGGETQYF.

V and J are TRBV30 and TRBJ1-6, with TRBD1 matching over 7 bases. CDR1 and CDR2 from the germline V gene are GTSNPN and SVGIG (reference sequence). The CDR3 has 14 amino acids. V gave up 2 bases and J gave up 8 bases; unmatched junction bases: 6. The CDR3 loop is CAWSLTRGYSPLHF. CDR3 nucleotides: TGTGCCTGGAGTCTCACCAGGGGGTATTCACCCCTCCACTTT.

This chain connects TRBV19 to TRBJ1-5, with TRBD1 as a possible D gene (5 bases). Germline V gene data show CDR1 as LNHDA and CDR2 as SQIVND (reference sequence). This CDR3 has 15 amino acids. V gave up 10 bases and J gave up 0 bases, with 16 bases separating them. CDR3 sequence reads: CATMGGSGSNQPQHF. DNA of the CDR3: TGTGCCACAATGGGGGGTTCGGGTAGCAATCAGCCCCAGCATTTT.

This clone appeared a single time. V and J are TRBV7-3 and TRBJ2-1, with 7 nucleotides matching TRBD1. CDR3 size: 14 residues. The V gene end was trimmed by 4 bases and the J gene end by 8 bases; junction bases not matched to a gene: 8. CDR1 and CDR2 (germline): SGHTA, FQGTGA. The CDR3, as DNA: TGTGCCAGCAGCTCCTGGGACAGCTCGGATGAGCAGTTCTTC. Translated: CASSSWDSSDEQFF.

CDR3 protein: CASSEGTGTARSPLHF. The CDR3 DNA reads as TGTGCCAGCAGCGAGGGAACCGGGACAGCTAGGTCACCCCTCCACTTT. This chain links TRBV5-4 with TRBJ1-6; TRBD1 aligns across 7 bases. CDR1 is SGHNT and CDR2 is YYREEE in the germline V gene (reference sequence). The CDR3 length is 16 residues. The V gene end was trimmed by 4 bases and the J gene end by 10 bases; junction bases not matched to a gene: 14. Based on the CDR3 plus reference TRBV5-4 and TRBJ1-6, the full variable domain is ETGVTQSPTHLIKTRGQQVTLRCSSQSGHNTVSWYQQALGQGPQFIFQYYREEENGRGNFPPRFSGLQFPNYSSELNVNALELDDSALYLCASSEGTGTARSPLHFGNGTRLTVT.

This clone was recorded a few times. V gene TRBV4-1 combines with J gene TRBJ2-1; 7 bases align to TRBD2. Germline V lookup: CDR1 MGHRA, CDR2 YSYEKL. The length of the CDR3 is 17 residues. V lost 4 bases, J lost 2 bases, and 11 bases stayed unmatched. CDR3 sequence reads: CASSRSPAGYTYNEQFF. Here the CDR3 DNA reads TGCGCCAGCAGCCGGAGCCCAGCGGGATATACCTACAATGAGCAGTTCTTC.

This clone occurred once. V is TRBV23-1 and J is TRBJ1-2, with D unresolved. TRBV23-1 is labeled an ORF, and its function is uncertain. V lost 3 bases and J 4 bases, leaving 9 bases between the germline ends. The CDR3 is 13 residues long. In DNA form, the CDR3 reads TGCGCCAGCAGTCATAGGAAGCGCTATGGCTACACCTTC. Translation gives CASSHRKRYGYTF.

This clone was seen a few times. The chain employs TRBV28 and TRBJ1-2; the match to TRBD1 covers 8 bases. This CDR3 has 15 amino acids. Germline V gives CDR1 MDHEN, CDR2 SYDVKM. After removal of 5 bases from V and 4 bases from J, the junction contained 9 bases not matched to a gene. This chain's CDR3 is CASSRTGGGAYGYTF. The CDR3 region has the DNA TGTGCCAGCAGTAGAACAGGGGGGGGCGCCTATGGCTACACCTTC.

V is TRBV10-1 and J is TRBJ2-5; tentative D call: TRBD1 (7 bases). The CDR3 extends over 16 amino acids. V gave up 4 bases and J gave up 3 bases, with 18 bases separating them. Germline V lookup: CDR1 WNHNN, CDR2 SYGVQD (reference sequence). The CDR3 DNA follows: TGCGCCAGCAGTGGGGGCAGGGGGGCCGATAAAGAGACCCAGTACTTC. Encoded protein: CASSGGRGADKETQYF.

J is TRBJ2-1 and V is TRBV5-1, with 7 positions matching TRBD2. V gave up 0 bases and J gave up 5 bases; unmatched junction bases: 5. Germline lookup yields CDR1 SGHRS and CDR2 YFSETQ. The CDR3 loop spans 15 amino acids. The CDR3 spells CASSLGSSGNNEQFF. In nucleotides, the CDR3 is TGCGCCAGCAGCTTGGGTTCTAGCGGCAACAATGAGCAGTTCTTC. Full variable domain (remainder filled in from reference TRBV5-1 and TRBJ2-1): KAGVTQTPRYLIKTRGQQVTLSCSPISGHRSVSWYQQTPGQGLQFLFEYFSETQRNKGNFPGRFSGRQFSNSRSEMNVSTLELGDSALYLCASSLGSSGNNEQFFGPGTRLTVL.

This clone showed up just once. The chain uses TRBV28 and TRBJ2-7, with D perhaps TRBD2 (6 bases). There are 16 residues in the CDR3. V shed 1 base and J shed 1 base, with 14 bases lying between them. Per the germline V gene, CDR1 is MDHEN and CDR2 is SYDVKM. The CDR3 sequence is CASSLFNSGLSYEQYF. In nucleotides, the CDR3 is TGTGCCAGCAGTTTATTTAATAGCGGCTTGTCCTACGAGCAGTACTTC.

The genes are TRBV6-5 and TRBJ1-6; D is unclear. Deletions cut 1 base from V and 6 bases from J, with 7 bases between. This CDR3 has 14 residues. Germline V gene data show CDR1 as MNHEY and CDR2 as SVGAGI. The CDR3 DNA reads TGTGCCAGCAGTTACTATGACATTAATTCACCCCTCCACTTT. Translated, it gives CASSYYDINSPLHF.

This clone has just a few counts. The rearrangement joins TRBV18 to TRBJ1-5; D is perhaps TRBD1 (6 bases). V was trimmed by 5 bases and J by 6 bases, leaving 14 bases between them. This CDR3 is 14 amino acids long. Germline CDR1 KGHSH, CDR2 LQKENI. The chain's CDR3 is CASSATGTAQPQHF. Written as DNA, the CDR3 is TGTGCCAGCTCAGCAACAGGGACCGCTCAGCCCCAGCATTTT.

CDR3 DNA sequence: TGTGCCAGCAGTTCTGGGGAGATCTCTGGAAACACCATATATTTT. Translation gives CASSSGEISGNTIYF. V and J are TRBV28 and TRBJ1-3, with D hard to call. The germline V gene encodes CDR1 MDHEN and CDR2 SYDVKM. This CDR3 is built from 15 residues. V shed 4 bases and J shed 0 bases, with 10 bases lying between them.

This chain uses TRBV28 with TRBJ2-7, with D perhaps matching TRBD2 (6 bases). CDR3 length equals 16 residues. Per the germline V gene, CDR1 is MDHEN and CDR2 is SYDVKM. The ends were cut back, 5 bases at V and 1 base at J, with 18 bases in the middle. The CDR3 nucleotides are TGTGCCAGCAGTATCCCTTGGGGAGCGGGTTCCTACGAGCAGTACTTC. This translates into CASSIPWGAGSYEQYF.

This clone showed up just a few times. This chain connects TRBV15 to TRBJ2-1; D gene ambiguous. Trimming shortened V by 2 bases and J by 7 bases, and 3 bases separated the two germline ends. The CDR3 consists of 11 residues. Germline CDR1 and CDR2: LNHNV and YYDKDF (reference sequence). The CDR3 reads CATSRLNEQFF. The DNA for the CDR3 is TGTGCCACCAGCAGACTAAATGAGCAGTTCTTC.

V gene TRBV28 combines with J gene TRBJ2-7; TRBD2 matches at 7 bases. The CDR3 totals 17 residues. J was trimmed by 1 base and V by 4 bases; bases with no gene match: 13. The germline V gene encodes CDR1 MDHEN and CDR2 SYDVKM. The CDR3 loop is CASSSEAASGTSYEQYF. CDR3 coding DNA: TGTGCCAGCAGTTCCGAGGCGGCTAGCGGAACATCCTACGAGCAGTACTTC.

V and J are TRBV19 and TRBJ2-3, with TRBD2 identical over 7 bases. CDR3 length equals 17 residues. Germline lookup yields CDR1 LNHDA and CDR2 SQIVND (reference sequence). V was pared by 1 base and J by 4 bases, with 11 bases of the junction left unmatched. The CDR3 here is CASSIGVAAGAADTQYF. CDR3 coding DNA: TGTGCCAGTAGTATAGGCGTAGCGGCGGGAGCGGCAGATACGCAGTATTTT.

This chain uses TRBV7-9 with TRBJ2-7; D might be TRBD1 (6 bases). V was pared by 7 bases and J by 3 bases, with 16 bases between. The CDR3 runs to 14 residues. Germline V gives CDR1 SEHNR, CDR2 FQNEAQ (reference sequence). The CDR3 loop is CASTTSGDYYEQYF. The DNA of the CDR3 is TGTGCCAGCACCACATCAGGGGATTACTACGAGCAGTACTTC.

The rearrangement joins TRBV7-9 to TRBJ2-3, with 10 bases lining up with TRBD2. There are 14 residues in the CDR3. With 8 bases clipped from V and 3 bases from J, the junction kept 5 bases outside the gene matches. The germline V gene encodes CDR1 SEHNR and CDR2 FQNEAQ (reference sequence). CDR3 nucleotide sequence: TGTGCCAGCCTCTCGACTAGCGGGACAGATACGCAGTATTTT. This sequence encodes CASLSTSGTDTQYF. The entire variable domain, with the rest obtained from reference TRBV7-9 and TRBJ2-3, is as follows: DTGVSQNPRHKITKRGQNVTFRCDPISEHNRLYWYRQTLGQGPEFLTYFQNEAQLEKSRLLSDRFSAERPKGSFSTLEIQRTEQGDSAMYLCASLSTSGTDTQYFGPGTRLTVL.

This clone was found a few times. The chain combines TRBV18 with TRBJ2-3; 7 bases match TRBD2. The V gene end was trimmed by 1 base and the J gene end by 2 bases; junction bases not matched to a gene: 9. The CDR3 is 17 residues long. Germline V gives CDR1 KGHSH, CDR2 LQKENI. The CDR3 loop reads CASSPRRESGNTDTQYF. For the CDR3, the DNA is TGTGCCAGCTCACCACGGCGGGAGAGCGGGAACACAGATACGCAGTATTTT.

This chain links TRBV28 with TRBJ1-1; D gene unclear. This CDR3 has 17 residues. V shed 3 bases and J shed 3 bases, with 20 bases lying between them. Germline V CDR1 and CDR2: MDHEN, SYDVKM. DNA for the CDR3: TGTGCCAGCAGTTTCTACACCCTCAACCGGGTGGACACTGAAGCTTTCTTT. Amino acid sequence: CASSFYTLNRVDTEAFF.